This entry concerns a single T cell receptor (beta chain). Its antigen specificity is not known. No base quality values were provided; no much bigger clone lies one nucleotide off. The data derive from a study of blood T cell repertoires in COVID-19 (dated by TCRdb to about 2020). Study-level background: Samples from collaborators originated in the United States, Italy and Spain and spanned both the acute and convalescent phases of COVID-19. Deeply sampled blood TCRbeta repertoires from subjects exposed to, actively infected with, or recovered from COVID-19 were included in the dataset. The samples were drawn from the first 160 participants of the ongoing ImmuneRACE study and from 950 to 1,500 subjects provided by 6 global collaborators. Where available, HLA class I and class II types were obtained from metadata supplied by the sample provider rather than from assay-based typing. The prospective study material was composed of cDNA or gDNA derived from T cells, B-cell-depleted T cells, or PBMCs. The repertoires were made available in a free public database intended to serve as a resource for research on the immune response to SARS-CoV-2. Sample metadata almost always included a de-identified subject ID, COVID-19 status, age in years and sex. General study outcomes and caveats: The amount of clinical and demographic metadata varied by source and participant and was provided uncurated.

Trimming takes 1 base off V and 0 bases off J; junction bases not matched to a gene: 6. From the cysteine through the phenylalanine, the CDR3 covers 18 amino acids. The sequence is cut down to CDR3 DNA, 54 bases in frame from base 1. Reading the germline V gene gives CDR1 LGHNA and CDR2 YNFKEQ. The immunoSEQ Assay, a bias-controlled multiplex PCR, was used to amplify TCRbeta CDR3 regions from genomic DNA. As for how the authors treated the data: The number of nucleated cells in each sample was estimated by amplification of reference gene primers within the assay. To quantify the absolute abundance of each unique TCRbeta CDR3 rearrangement, sequence reads were collapsed and filtered. For each sample, productive Simpson clonality was calculated as the square root of Simpson's diversity index across productive rearrangements. The source is immuneACCESS, and TCRdb retained only in-frame sequences with V and J called. Part of the clones is not carried over; for the studies checked, unresolved V genes explain less than half of this, and the remainder is unexplained. V and J calls and clone size follow that table, whereas D and trimming were derived from the DNA. Within this sample are over 300,000 clones, with 90% of them counted one time only. The ten largest clones take up approximately 6.2% of the sample.

Collaborating institutions collected whole blood in K2EDTA tubes following their own protocols. For TCRbeta analysis, collaborators shipped samples as frozen whole blood, isolated PBMCs, or DNA extracted from either of those sample types. This chain joins TRBV4-2 to TRBJ2-2; 9 central nucleotides agree with TRBD2. Source material: peripheral blood. The sequence came from a man aged 18 to 29 with active or convalescent COVID-19. The CDR3 protein sequence reads: CASSQGEAGGPNTGELFF. The sequenced DNA: TGTGCCAGCAGCCAAGGAGAAGCGGGGGGACCGAACACCGGGGAGCTGTTTTTT.